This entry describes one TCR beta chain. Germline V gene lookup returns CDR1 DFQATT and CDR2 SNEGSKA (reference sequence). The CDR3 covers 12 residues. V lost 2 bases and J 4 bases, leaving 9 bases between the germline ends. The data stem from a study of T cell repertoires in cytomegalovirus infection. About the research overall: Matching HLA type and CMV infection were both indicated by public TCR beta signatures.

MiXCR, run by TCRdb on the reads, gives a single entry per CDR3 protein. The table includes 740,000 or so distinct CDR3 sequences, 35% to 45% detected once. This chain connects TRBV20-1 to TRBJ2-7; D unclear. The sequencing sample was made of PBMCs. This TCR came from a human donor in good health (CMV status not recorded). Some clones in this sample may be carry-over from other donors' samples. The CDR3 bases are TGCAGTGCTAGATCCGACGGATACGAGCAGTACTTC. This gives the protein CSARSDGYEQYF.